The 2 T cell receptor beta chains reported below all come from one sample, sequenced in a study of control samples from healthy donors and cancer patients (dated by TCRdb to about 2020). The method was the immunoSEQ multiplex PCR assay. The clones in this table, taken by TCRdb from immuneACCESS, are in-frame only. Not every clone is retained; where verified, under half of the shortfall comes from an unresolved V gene, and the cause of the rest is unknown. A total of roughly 120,000 clones appear in this sample, approximately 92% of them only once. The top ten constitute about 1.1% of the sample. The sequenced sample consisted of PBMCs. All receptors derive from a woman in her forties or fifties with colorectal cancer.

This sequence joins TRBV5-1 and TRBJ1-1, with D possibly being TRBD1 (6 bases). The CDR3 length is 15 residues. With 4 bases removed from V and 5 bases from J, the gap between germline ends came to 18 bases. The germline V gene has CDR1 SGHRS and CDR2 YFSETQ. The CDR3 DNA is TGCGCCAGCAGCGCGTTGACAGGAAGGTCGACTGAAGCTTTCTTT. Protein sequence: CASSALTGRSTEAFF.

The V call is TRBV12-3 or TRBV12-4, the J call TRBJ1-5; D unresolved. The ends were cut back, 4 bases at V and 8 bases at J, with 9 bases in the middle. This CDR3 comprises 12 residues. The CDR3 spells CASSSSWEPQHF. For the CDR3, the DNA is TGTGCCAGCAGTTCCTCCTGGGAGCCCCAGCATTTT.